This TCR beta chain was found in a study of early T cells in non-severe SARS-CoV-2 infection. Looking at the study overall: The authors sequenced bulk RNA from unsorted whole blood, leaving chains unpaired. Study-wide findings and caveats: Anti-spike CD8 responses were favored by VDJdb matching, which missed private and CD4 specificities.

This clonotype is medium-sized in the sample. Antigen specificity is unknown. The CDR3 totals 15 residues. The germline gives CDR1 MNHNS, CDR2 SASEGT. V was shortened by 0 bases and J by 1 base, with 10 bases between the two germline ends. Tagging with unique molecular identifiers was applied to individual cDNA molecules. MiXCR, applied by TCRdb to the 5' RACE reads, yields one record per CDR3 protein. Counted here are around 50,000 distinct CDR3 sequences, about 9.3% occurring once; the ten biggest clones make up under 5%. The receptor was isolated from an adult who was a healthcare worker with PCR-confirmed SARS-CoV-2 infection or an uninfected control (not recorded which). V and J are TRBV6-1 and TRBJ2-7; D not resolved. Material: whole blood. The CDR3 spells CASSEADASSYEQYF. CDR3 sequence (DNA): TGTGCCAGCAGTGAAGCGGACGCCAGTTCCTACGAGCAGTACTTC.